Shown below are 7 T cell receptor beta chains from a single sample sequenced in a study of blood T cell repertoires in COVID-19. The protocol was immunoSEQ multiplex PCR, while the TCRdb copy is restricted to in-frame clones and leaves out a portion. Among 63,000 or so clones listed, approximately 82% were seen once. The material sequenced was peripheral blood. All receptors derive from a man aged 80 or over with active COVID-19.

This chain joins TRBV28 and TRBJ1-6, with TRBD1 identical over 7 bases. The CDR3 sequence is 15 residues long. V trimming: 6 bases; J trimming: 13 bases; junction bases outside the gene matches: 15. Germline V CDR1 and CDR2: MDHEN, SYDVKM. DNA of the CDR3: TGTGCCAGCAGACCCCCGGGACAGTTGTCCGCCCCCCTCCACTTT. It yields the protein CASRPPGQLSAPLHF.

The chain employs TRBV9 and TRBJ2-2, with D possibly matching TRBD2 (5 bases). Germline V gene sequence: CDR1 SGDLS, CDR2 YYNGEE. The germline V and J ends were trimmed by 7 bases and 8 bases, with 30 bases remaining between them. The CDR3 consists of 18 residues. The CDR3 spells CASGRSLGAFGIEGELFF. The CDR3 region has the DNA TGTGCCAGCGGGCGTTCGTTGGGAGCCTTCGGGATTGAGGGGGAGCTGTTTTTT. The full variable domain, with the rest looked up from reference TRBV9 and TRBJ2-2, is DSGVTQTPKHLITATGQRVTLRCSPRSGDLSVYWYQQSLDQGLQFLIQYYNGEERAKGNILERFSAQQFPDLHSELNLSSLELGDSALYFCASGRSLGAFGIEGELFFGEGSRLTVL.

The chain carries TRBV7-2 and TRBJ1-1; no reliable D call. This CDR3 has 14 amino acids. V lost 4 bases and J 1 base, leaving 10 bases between the germline ends. Germline assignment: CDR1 SGHTA and CDR2 FQGNSA. DNA of the CDR3: TGTGCCAGCAGCTACGCAGGAGGGAACACTGAAGCTTTCTTT. It codes for CASSYAGGNTEAFF.

Written as DNA, the CDR3 is TGTGCCAGCAGCCTACCCGTGAACAATGAGCAGTTCTTC. It is translated as CASSLPVNNEQFF. The chain employs TRBV7-3 and TRBJ2-1; no clear D. The CDR3 has 13 residues. Germline V gene lookup returns CDR1 SGHTA and CDR2 FQGTGA. Deletions cut 5 bases from V and 5 bases from J, with 10 bases between.

The rearrangement uses TRBV30 and TRBJ1-1; 9 bases match TRBD1. V lost 5 bases and J lost 4; bases outside the gene matches: 2. The CDR3 spans 12 residues. Germline CDR1 is GTSNPN and CDR2 is SVGIG (reference sequence). The CDR3 coding sequence is TGTGCCTGGGGACAGGGGAGCACTGAAGCTTTCTTT. Its translation: CAWGQGSTEAFF.

CDR3 in DNA: TGTGCCAGCAGCCCCAAAGCCGGGACAGTTGATTTTACGGATACGCAGTATTTT. Translation: CASSPKAGTVDFTDTQYF. The chain couples TRBV11-2 to TRBJ2-3, with 7 bases matching TRBD1. The CDR3 is 18 amino acids. Unmatched junction bases numbered 20, after V lost 5 bases and J lost 6 bases. Germline V lookup: CDR1 SGHAT, CDR2 FQNNGV.

The chain recombines TRBV11-2 with TRBJ2-7; TRBD1 agrees at 11 bases. The germline CDR1 and CDR2 sequences are SGHAT and FQNNGV. The junction had 8 bases not matched to a gene; V was cut back by 4 bases and J by 3 bases. The CDR3 totals 16 residues. The CDR3 loop is CASSSIPGQGDYEQYF. DNA of the CDR3: TGTGCCAGCAGCTCGATTCCGGGACAGGGGGACTACGAGCAGTACTTC.